Listed here are 10 T cell receptor beta chains from one sample, sequenced in a study of post-analysis software for immune sequencing data. Study results and caveats: There were roughly 5 TRBV segments more frequent in patients than controls, and TRBV5-6, TRBV5-1 and TRBV20-1 were among them.

Researchers reported that TCR beta cDNA libraries carried unique molecular identifiers. One entry per CDR3 protein results from TCRdb running MiXCR on the PCR reads. The sample has around 400,000 distinct CDR3 sequences, about a third seen once. Their antigens are not known. Sequenced material: blood. The source of these receptors is a girl aged 5 to 17 with multiple sclerosis.

The chain carries TRBV7-9 and TRBJ1-2, with TRBD1 as a possible D gene (6 bases). Germline-derived CDR1 and CDR2 are SEHNR and FQNEAQ (reference sequence). The CDR3 consists of 17 residues. V lost 0 bases to trimming and J lost 0 bases, with 14 bases between them. CDR3 region: CASSLALMQGSNYGYTF. CDR3 in DNA: TGTGCCAGCAGCTTAGCGCTTATGCAGGGGTCTAACTATGGCTACACCTTC. Looking up the rest from reference TRBV7-9 and TRBJ1-2 gives the full variable domain: DTGVSQNPRHKITKRGQNVTFRCDPISEHNRLYWYRQTLGQGPEFLTYFQNEAQLEKSRLLSDRFSAERPKGSFSTLEIQRTEQGDSAMYLCASSLALMQGSNYGYTFGSGTRLTVV.

V gene TRBV20-1 combines with J gene TRBJ1-5; 8 bases align to TRBD1. The CDR3 has 13 residues. Germline V gene data show CDR1 as DFQATT and CDR2 as SNEGSKA (reference sequence). V lost 4 bases and J lost 6; bases outside the gene matches: 5. This CDR3 is CSAINRGSQPQHF. The CDR3 bases are TGCAGTGCTATAAACAGGGGGTCTCAGCCCCAGCATTTT.

This clonotype was detected only a few times. The J gene is TRBJ2-1, the V gene TRBV3-1; D may be TRBD2 (5 bases). The V gene lost 5 bases and the J gene lost 9 bases, with 11 bases spanning the gap. CDR3 length: 12 residues. Germline CDR1 reads LGHDT; CDR2 reads YNNKEL (reference sequence). The CDR3 loop is CASSEIEGEQFF. The CDR3 nucleotides are TGTGCCAGCAGCGAGATTGAGGGTGAGCAGTTCTTC.

This clonotype turned up a few times. V and J are TRBV7-9 and TRBJ2-1, with 9 bases aligning to TRBD2. Germline loops: CDR1 SEHNR, CDR2 FQNEAQ (reference sequence). The CDR3 runs to 16 residues. With 1 base clipped from V and 7 bases from J, the junction kept 8 bases outside the gene matches. The CDR3: CASSLGVAGESNEQFF. The CDR3 DNA is TGTGCCAGCAGCTTAGGGGTAGCGGGGGAATCGAATGAGCAGTTCTTC.

The chain carries TRBV6-5 and TRBJ2-1; TRBD2 is a possible D gene (6 bases). Germline V lookup: CDR1 MNHEY, CDR2 SVGAGI. The length of the CDR3 is 14 residues. V was cut by 6 bases and J by 2 bases, with 11 bases left in between. The CDR3 spells CASRERATYNEQFF. The CDR3 nucleotides read TGTGCCAGCAGAGAGCGGGCCACCTACAATGAGCAGTTCTTC.

The chain is built from TRBV27 and TRBJ2-7; D could derive from TRBD1 or TRBD2 (5 bases each). The germline V gene encodes CDR1 MNHEY and CDR2 SMNVEV (reference sequence). The CDR3 covers 15 residues. With 5 bases removed from V and 4 bases from J, the gap between germline ends came to 18 bases. CDR3 protein: CASSGGLSGFYEQYF. The CDR3 DNA is TGTGCCAGCAGTGGGGGTCTTTCGGGGTTTTACGAGCAGTACTTC.

This clonotype came up a few times. The CDR3 is CASSQSYRDPKNTEAFF. The CDR3 coding sequence is TGTGCCAGCAGCCAGAGCTACAGAGATCCAAAAAACACTGAAGCTTTCTTT. This rearrangement joins TRBV4-2 to TRBJ1-1, with no clear D. Germline loops: CDR1 LGHNA, CDR2 YNFKEQ. V was cut by 3 bases and J by 2 bases, with 19 bases left in between. This CDR3 is 17 amino acids long.

This clonotype was recorded a few times. The V call is TRBV5-1, the J call TRBJ2-7; maybe TRBD1 (6 bases). The CDR3 runs 14 residues. Per germline, CDR1 SGHRS and CDR2 YFSETQ. V lost 0 bases, J lost 4 bases, and 11 bases lay in between. CDR3 nucleotides: TGCGCCAGCAGCTTGGCGGGACATGAATACGAGCAGTACTTC. It codes for CASSLAGHEYEQYF.

The chain is built from TRBV7-2 and TRBJ2-5; D not certain. CDR3 length: 14 residues. V lost 5 bases and J lost 2, with 12 bases in between. Germline V gives CDR1 SGHTA, CDR2 FQGNSA. DNA for the CDR3: TGTGCCAGCAGCCCCCCCTTAGGACAAGAGACCCAGTACTTC. As protein: CASSPPLGQETQYF.

The chain has TRBV14 and TRBJ2-1; maybe TRBD2 (6 bases). V was cut by 3 bases and J by 2 bases, with 20 bases left in between. The CDR3 sequence is 18 residues long. The germline V gene has CDR1 SGHDN and CDR2 FVKESK. Here the CDR3 DNA reads TGTGCCAGCAGCCACCCAACGGGCGGGAACGGAGCCTACAATGAGCAGTTCTTC. It is translated as CASSHPTGGNGAYNEQFF.